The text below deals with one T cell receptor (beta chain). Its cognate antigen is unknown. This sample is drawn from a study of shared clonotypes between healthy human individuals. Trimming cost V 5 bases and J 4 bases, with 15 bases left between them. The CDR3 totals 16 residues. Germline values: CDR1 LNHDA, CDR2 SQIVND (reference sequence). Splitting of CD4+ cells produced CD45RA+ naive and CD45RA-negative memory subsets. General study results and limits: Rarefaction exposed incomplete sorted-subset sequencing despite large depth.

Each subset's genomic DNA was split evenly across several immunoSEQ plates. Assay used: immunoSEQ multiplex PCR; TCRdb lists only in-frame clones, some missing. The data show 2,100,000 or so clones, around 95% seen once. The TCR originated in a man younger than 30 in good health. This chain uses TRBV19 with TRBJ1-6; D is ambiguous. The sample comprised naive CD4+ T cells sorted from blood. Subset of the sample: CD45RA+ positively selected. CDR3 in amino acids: CASSPTGIAYNSPLHF. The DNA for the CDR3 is TGTGCCAGTAGTCCCACGGGCATCGCATATAATTCACCCCTCCACTTT.